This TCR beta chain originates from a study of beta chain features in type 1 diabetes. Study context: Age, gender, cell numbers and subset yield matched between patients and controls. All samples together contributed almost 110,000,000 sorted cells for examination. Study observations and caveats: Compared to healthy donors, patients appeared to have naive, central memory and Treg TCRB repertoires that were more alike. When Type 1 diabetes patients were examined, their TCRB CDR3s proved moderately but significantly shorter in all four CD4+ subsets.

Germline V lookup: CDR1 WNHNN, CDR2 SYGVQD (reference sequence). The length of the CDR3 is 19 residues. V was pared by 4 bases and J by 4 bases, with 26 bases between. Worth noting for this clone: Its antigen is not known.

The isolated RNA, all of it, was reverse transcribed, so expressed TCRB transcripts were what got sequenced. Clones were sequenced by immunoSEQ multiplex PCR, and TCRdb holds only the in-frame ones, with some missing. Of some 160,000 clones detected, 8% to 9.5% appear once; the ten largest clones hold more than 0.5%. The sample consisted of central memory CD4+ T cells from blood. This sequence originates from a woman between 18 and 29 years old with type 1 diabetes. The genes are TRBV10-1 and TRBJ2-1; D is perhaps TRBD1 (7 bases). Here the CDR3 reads CASSGRVVRTGDSYNEQFF. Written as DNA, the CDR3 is TGCGCCAGCAGTGGCAGAGTGGTTCGAACGGGGGACAGTTACAATGAGCAGTTCTTC.